The entry that follows covers one T cell receptor beta chain sequence. Antigen specificity is unknown. The sample belongs to a study of CD8 T cells in Susac syndrome. Study context: Patients with Susac syndrome were therapy-naive, on corticosteroids, or on intravenous immunoglobulin alone at blood draw.

Blood CD8+ and CD4+ T cells underwent high-throughput TCR beta sequencing. General study results and limits: The CD4+ T cell repertoire of patients with Susac syndrome showed no detectable clonal expansion.

The germline V and J ends were trimmed by 3 bases and 7 bases, with 9 bases remaining between them. The germline CDR1 and CDR2 sequences are SEHNR and FQNEAQ (reference sequence). The CDR3 has 13 residues. RNA amounts of about 0.5 to 1 ug underwent reverse transcription with random hexamers. Multiplex PCR with immunoSEQ amplified the TCR beta CDR3 across 54 Vbeta and 13 Jbeta. MiXCR, applied by TCRdb to the immunoSEQ multiplex PCR reads, yields one record per CDR3 protein. Of some 210,000 distinct CDR3 sequences in the sample, about 94% are singletons; the top ten hold approximately 0.15%. This receptor was identified in a human donor with Susac syndrome. Sequencing was performed on CD4+ T cells from PBMCs. This chain links TRBV7-9 with TRBJ2-2; D unclear. The CDR3 DNA reads TGTGCCAGCAGCTTCACCAGTGTCGGGGAGCTGTTTTTT. The encoded protein is CASSFTSVGELFF.